This T cell receptor beta chain was identified during a study of cytomegalovirus exposure and HLA in healthy donors. Study-level findings and limits: TCR beta V segments were, for the most part, productive about 87% or about 30% of the time in an earlier analysis.

Primers for the PCR totalled 60 Vbeta and 13 Jbeta. The method was immunoSEQ multiplex PCR; TCRdb's version includes in-frame clones alone and lacks a portion of them. The repertoire holds a few hundred thousand clones, with approximately 79% as singletons. Germline CDR1 and CDR2: SGHDT and YYEEEE. The CDR3 covers 16 residues. The junction had 8 bases not matched to a gene; V was cut back by 3 bases and J by 0 bases. About this clone: No antigen is known for it.

The sequence was collected from a girl aged 2 to 9 in good health and CMV-seronegative. Sequenced material: PBMCs. This sequence joins TRBV5-6 and TRBJ1-1, with TRBD1 identical over 7 bases. CDR3 in DNA: TGTGCCAGCAGCTGGGTTATGGGGACAGTGAACACTGAAGCTTTCTTT. It translates to CASSWVMGTVNTEAFF.